This TCR beta chain emerged from a study of vaccination effects on CD4 cells after COVID-19. Germline V lookup: CDR1 SGHRS, CDR2 YFSETQ. CDR3 size: 14 residues. The V end was cut by 4 bases, the J end by 0 bases, with 10 bases between. Prior to sequencing, the ViraFEST assay stimulated PBMC with viral peptide pools, which expanded the antigen-specific CD4+ T cells. Following a roughly 11-day culture, CD4+ T cells were purified. Negative nucleocapsid antibody tests before and after vaccination confirmed no previous SARS-CoV-2 infection. Each well held 1.5 million to 2.5 million PBMC cultured with approximately 9.6 ug/ml peptides and around 11 IU/ml IL-2. This clone was seen once. The antigen remains undetermined. Broader study findings: Researchers report that only 1 of 255 vaccine-induced clones in healthy vaccinees cross-reacted with common cold coronaviruses. Clones induced by infection and by vaccine showed marked clonal contraction late after vaccination. Convalescent patients numbered few in the study; early post-infection timepoints were missing entirely.

The assay was immunoSEQ multiplex PCR, and TCRdb's table has in-frame clones only and misses some. The sample shows roughly 60,000 clones, more than 60% of them seen only once. The sequence was obtained from a human donor who received a COVID-19 vaccine. V is TRBV5-1 and J is TRBJ1-2; no clear D. Sequences were derived from CD4+ T cells from PBMCs cultured with SARS-CoV-2 spike peptides, sampled before COVID-19 vaccination. In DNA form, the CDR3 reads TGCGCCAGCAGCCCCACGACAACTAACTATGGCTACACCTTC. This codes for CASSPTTTNYGYTF.